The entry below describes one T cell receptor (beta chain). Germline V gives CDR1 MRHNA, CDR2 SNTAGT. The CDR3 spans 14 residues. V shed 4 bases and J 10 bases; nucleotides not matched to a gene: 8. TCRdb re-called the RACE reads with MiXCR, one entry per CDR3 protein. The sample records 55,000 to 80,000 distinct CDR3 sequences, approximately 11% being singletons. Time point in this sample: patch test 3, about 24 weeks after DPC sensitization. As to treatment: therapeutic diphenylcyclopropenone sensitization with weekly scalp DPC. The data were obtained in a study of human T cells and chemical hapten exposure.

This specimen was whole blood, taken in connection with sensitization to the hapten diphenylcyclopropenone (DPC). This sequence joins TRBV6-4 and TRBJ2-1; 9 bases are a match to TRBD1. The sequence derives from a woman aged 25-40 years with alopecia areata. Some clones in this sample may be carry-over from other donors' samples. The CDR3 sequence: CASSVGQGQGEQFF. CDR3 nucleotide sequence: TGTGCCAGCAGTGTAGGCCAAGGACAGGGGGAGCAGTTCTTC.